This T cell receptor beta chain was sequenced for a study of blood T cell repertoires in COVID-19. This clone was observed a few times. Germline V gives CDR1 MDHEN, CDR2 SYDVKM. V dropped 9 bases and J dropped 8 bases, with 20 bases sitting between them. There are 14 residues in the CDR3. Generated by immunoSEQ multiplex PCR, the TCRdb table keeps only in-frame clones and is missing some. The repertoire holds about 250,000 clones, with less than 90% as singletons. The sequenced sample consisted of peripheral blood. This receptor was taken from a woman aged 35 to 49 who had recovered from COVID-19. The V gene is TRBV28, the J gene TRBJ1-5; maybe TRBD1 (6 bases). CDR3 DNA sequence: TGTGCCAGTTTGGGGGCAGGGACGCGAGAGCCCCAGCATTTT. This gives the protein CASLGAGTREPQHF.